Detailed here is one T cell receptor (beta chain). Its antigen is unidentified. It was with 60 Vbeta and 13 Jbeta primers that the PCR ran. The method was immunoSEQ multiplex PCR; TCRdb's version includes in-frame clones alone and lacks a portion of them. Of some 150,000 clones listed, roughly 68% are singletons. This record belongs to a study of cytomegalovirus exposure and HLA in healthy donors. Turning to the study itself: Unique TCR beta sequences numbering approximately 120 million came from around 180 million T cells in an earlier analysis. Study results and caveats: Later analysis demonstrated an association between a missense DCLRE1C variant and TCR beta V- and J-gene trimming. The likely explanation for a cluster of highly shared sequence variants was sequencing artifact. Overall, 164 TCR beta chains were annotated as cytomegalovirus-associated.

Germline V lookup: CDR1 LGHNA, CDR2 YSLEER. Trimming stripped 5 bases from V and 1 base from J, with 17 bases between. The CDR3 extends over 16 amino acids. The V call is TRBV4-3, the J call TRBJ1-1; D possibly corresponds to TRBD1 (5 bases). Sequencing input: PBMCs. The clonotype originates from a man in his sixties in good health and CMV-seronegative. CDR3 in DNA: TGCGCCAGCAGCACTGGAGGCGGGGCTAGGAACACTGAAGCTTTCTTT. Translated, it gives CASSTGGGARNTEAFF.